Shown below are 30 T cell receptor beta chains from a single sample sequenced in a study of a mutant IDH1 vaccine in newly diagnosed glioma. Specified time point: baseline, week 1 (first vaccination visit). This sample's treatment: pre-vaccination baseline after standard-of-care therapy. Profiled with immunoSEQ multiplex PCR; TCRdb holds only in-frame clones, not every one. The sample has roughly 86,000 clones, roughly 75% seen once. Sample: PBMCs, taken from a glioma patient treated with radiotherapy, temozolomide or both. These TCRs come from a man in his forties with glioma.

A few counts support this clone. Here the CDR3 reads CASSQQGNRVQPQHF. CDR3 nucleotide sequence: TGTGCCAGCAGCCAACAGGGGAATCGGGTTCAGCCCCAGCATTTT. V gene TRBV27 combines with J gene TRBJ1-5; 7 bases are shared with TRBD1. Trimming took 6 bases from V and 6 from J; bases not matched to a gene: 11. Germline CDR1 MNHEY, CDR2 SMNVEV (reference sequence). The CDR3 is 15 residues long.

CDR3 protein: CASSYGNGQISRGYTF. For the CDR3, the DNA is TGTGCCAGCAGCTACGGGAACGGTCAGATCAGCCGGGGCTACACCTTC. V usage is TRBV6-5 and J usage is TRBJ1-2; D ambiguous. The V and J ends lost 6 bases and 8 bases respectively, with 25 bases between them. Per germline, CDR1 MNHEY and CDR2 SVGAGI. This CDR3 contains 16 residues.

The chain combines TRBV25-1 with TRBJ2-7; the match to TRBD2 covers 11 bases. CDR1 is MGHDK and CDR2 is SYGVNS in the germline V gene. The CDR3 has 15 residues. V lost 6 bases to trimming and J lost 4 bases; unmatched junction nucleotides: 8. DNA for the CDR3: TGTGCCAGCAGCCCCCTCGGGACTAGCGGTTACGAGCAGTACTTC. Translating it yields CASSPLGTSGYEQYF.

The genes are TRBV4-1 and TRBJ2-1; TRBD2 aligns across 7 bases. CDR1 MGHRA and CDR2 YSYEKL come from the germline V gene. V trimming: 1 base; J trimming: 4 bases; junction bases outside the gene matches: 4. This CDR3 contains 15 residues. The CDR3 region is CASSQAGSGYNEQFF. As DNA, the CDR3 is TGCGCCAGCAGCCAAGCGGGTAGCGGGTACAATGAGCAGTTCTTC.

This chain uses TRBV15 with TRBJ2-7; TRBD1 is a possible D gene (5 bases). The CDR3 totals 15 residues. V lost 0 bases and J 4 bases, leaving 13 bases between the germline ends. Germline V gene sequence: CDR1 LNHNV, CDR2 YYDKDF (reference sequence). CDR3 in DNA: TGTGCCACCAGCAGAGAGCAGGGCAGCTCGTACGAGCAGTACTTC. This gives the protein CATSREQGSSYEQYF.

The rearrangement uses TRBV27 and TRBJ1-2; 10 bases are shared with TRBD1. Per germline, CDR1 MNHEY and CDR2 SMNVEV (reference sequence). J gave up 3 bases and V 5 bases, and 3 bases lay outside the gene matches. The CDR3 extends over 14 amino acids. CDR3 in amino acids: CASSTGTGDYGYTF. Here the CDR3 DNA reads TGTGCCAGCAGTACCGGGACAGGGGACTATGGCTACACCTTC.

The chain is built from TRBV5-6 and TRBJ1-5; possibly TRBD1 for D (6 bases). This CDR3 has 14 amino acids. V lost 4 bases to trimming and J lost 4 bases, with 12 bases between them. Germline loops: CDR1 SGHDT, CDR2 YYEEEE. The CDR3 is CASSRGTFNQPQHF. The CDR3 DNA sequence: TGTGCCAGCAGCAGGGGGACTTTTAATCAGCCCCAGCATTTT.

The V call is TRBV28, the J call TRBJ1-5; D call uncertain. From germline, CDR1 is MDHEN and CDR2 SYDVKM. CDR3 length: 14 residues. Trimming pared 5 bases from V and 3 bases from J, leaving 11 bases between. The CDR3, as DNA: TGTGCCAGCAGTCTCAGCCAGGCCAATCAGCCCCAGCATTTT. It translates to CASSLSQANQPQHF. Variable domain in full (rest from reference TRBV28 and TRBJ1-5): DVKVTQSSRYLVKRTGEKVFLECVQDMDHENMFWYRQDPGLGLRLIYFSYDVKMKEKGDIPEGYSVSREKKERFSLILESASTNQTSMYLCASSLSQANQPQHFGDGTRLSIL.

This chain joins TRBV29-1 and TRBJ2-2; D perhaps matches TRBD1 (6 bases). There are 13 residues in the CDR3. CDR1 SQVTM and CDR2 ANQGSEA come from the germline V gene. CDR3: CSCVRGFTGELFF. In DNA form, the CDR3 reads TGCAGTTGCGTCAGGGGCTTTACCGGGGAGCTGTTTTTT.

The V and J genes are TRBV2 and TRBJ2-1; TRBD2 matches at 12 bases. Per the germline V gene, CDR1 is SNHLY and CDR2 is FYNNEI. This CDR3 spans 16 amino acids. Trimming removed 8 bases from V and 1 base from J; junction bases left unmatched: 6. The CDR3 sequence: CASVASGGVSYNEQFF. The CDR3 coding sequence is TGTGCCAGCGTCGCTAGCGGGGGGGTTTCCTACAATGAGCAGTTCTTC.

The gene calls are TRBV11-2 and TRBJ2-3; 7 bases fit TRBD1. The CDR3 has 13 amino acids. Looked up from germline, CDR1 is SGHAT and CDR2 is FQNNGV. The ends lost 1 base at V and 5 bases at J; junction bases unmatched: 0. CDR3 region: CASSLGQGDTQYF. In nucleotides, the CDR3 is TGTGCCAGCAGCTTAGGACAGGGAGATACGCAGTATTTT.

This clone occurred once. The rearrangement links TRBV18 to TRBJ1-6; 7 bases are a match to TRBD1. The CDR3 extends over 15 amino acids. CDR1 KGHSH and CDR2 LQKENI come from the germline V gene. V shed 6 bases and J 4 bases; nucleotides not matched to a gene: 6. In DNA form, the CDR3 reads TGTGCCAGCTCGGGACAGAGACTTTATAATTCACCCCTCCACTTT. As protein: CASSGQRLYNSPLHF.

The V and J genes are TRBV30 and TRBJ2-5; D is unresolved. Near its end, the DNA agrees better with TRBJ2-7, so the J call may be wrong. Germline V CDR1 and CDR2: GTSNPN, SVGIG (reference sequence). The CDR3 runs to 13 residues. The DNA of the CDR3 is TGTGCCTGGAGTGCGGCCCTCGTCCACGAGCAGTACTTC. Translation: CAWSAALVHEQYF.

This chain connects TRBV2 to TRBJ1-1; D ambiguous. The CDR3 extends over 12 amino acids. CDR1 and CDR2 from the germline V gene are SNHLY and FYNNEI. V was cut by 10 bases and J by 7 bases, with 16 bases left in between. CDR3 in amino acids: CATNDGVYEAFF. CDR3 in DNA: TGTGCCACTAATGATGGGGTCTATGAAGCTTTCTTT.

The J gene is TRBJ2-2, the V gene TRBV5-1; D call uncertain. CDR1 and CDR2 (germline): SGHRS, YFSETQ. This CDR3 region has 15 residues. Trimming stripped 0 bases from V and 4 bases from J, with 10 bases between. Written as DNA, the CDR3 is TGCGCCAGCAGCTTGGAAGGACGGAGCACCGGGGAGCTGTTTTTT. This codes for CASSLEGRSTGELFF.

This clone was observed many times. The same CDR3 is also encoded by other DNA sequences in this sample. V usage is TRBV7-2 and J usage is TRBJ1-1; 9 nucleotides align to TRBD1. The V and J ends lost 3 bases and 5 bases, in that order; junction bases with no gene match: 1. CDR1 is SGHTA, CDR2 FQGNSA, per germline. The CDR3 contains 13 residues. The CDR3 DNA reads as TGTGCCAGCAGCTTGGGACAGGGAACTGAAGCTTTCTTT. This codes for CASSLGQGTEAFF.

This chain's CDR3 is CASSYSGRRNEQFF. CDR3 in DNA: TGTGCCAGCAGTTACTCTGGAAGGCGAAATGAGCAGTTCTTC. The rearrangement uses TRBV6-6 and TRBJ2-1; no clear D gene. Per germline, CDR1 MNHNY and CDR2 SVGAGI (reference sequence). This CDR3 is built from 14 residues. The V gene lost 0 bases and the J gene lost 7 bases, with 10 bases spanning the gap.

The chain carries TRBV5-1 and TRBJ1-1; weak D call: TRBD1 (6 bases). The germline CDR1 and CDR2 sequences are SGHRS and YFSETQ. V shed 2 bases and J shed 10 bases, with 9 bases lying between them. This CDR3 has 11 residues. The CDR3 DNA is TGCGCCAGCAGCTTTTCAGGGGTAGCTTTCTTT. Its protein product is CASSFSGVAFF.

This clone has a handful of counts. The CDR3 region has the DNA TGCGCCAGCAGCCCCTTTGGGGGACAGGGAGATGGCTACACCTTC. Residues: CASSPFGGQGDGYTF. This sequence joins TRBV4-3 and TRBJ1-2; 9 bases align to TRBD1. Germline-derived CDR1 and CDR2 are LGHNA and YSLEER. Losses at the gene ends were 4 bases for V and 6 bases for J; bases not matched to a gene: 9. The CDR3 loop spans 15 amino acids.

The chain joins TRBV5-1 to TRBJ2-1, with D possibly called TRBD1 or TRBD2 (5 bases each). CDR1 is SGHRS, CDR2 YFSETQ, per germline. The germline V and J ends were trimmed by 1 base and 9 bases, with 14 bases remaining between them. CDR3 length equals 14 residues. The CDR3 spells CASSLLGGGAEQFF. Written as DNA, the CDR3 is TGCGCCAGCAGCTTGTTAGGTGGGGGAGCTGAGCAGTTCTTC.

V usage is TRBV10-1 and J usage is TRBJ1-2; D remains ambiguous. V was shortened by 2 bases and J by 0 bases, with 4 bases between the two germline ends. The CDR3 is 13 amino acids. The germline V gene has CDR1 WNHNN and CDR2 SYGVQD (reference sequence). The CDR3 DNA is TGCGCCAGCAGTGAGAGGCCTAACTATGGCTACACCTTC. It specifies CASSERPNYGYTF.

The sample holds a few counts of this clone. The chain combines TRBV15 with TRBJ1-2; D remains ambiguous. V gave up 0 bases and J gave up 2 bases, with 13 bases separating them. The germline CDR1 and CDR2 sequences are LNHNV and YYDKDF (reference sequence). The CDR3 runs 16 residues. The DNA for the CDR3 is TGTGCCACCAGCAGAGATCAAGAGGGTCTCAACTATGGCTACACCTTC. Residues: CATSRDQEGLNYGYTF.

The chain joins TRBV5-4 to TRBJ2-6; 12 bases are shared with TRBD2. The CDR3 totals 19 residues. Germline V CDR1 and CDR2: SGHNT, YYREEE (reference sequence). V trimming: 0 bases; J trimming: 0 bases; junction bases outside the gene matches: 4. CDR3 amino acids: CASSLALAGGFSGANVLTF. The DNA of the CDR3 is TGTGCCAGCAGCTTGGCCCTAGCGGGGGGGTTCTCTGGGGCCAACGTCCTGACTTTC.

The V and J genes are TRBV4-2 and TRBJ2-1; TRBD1 or TRBD2 may be the D gene (6 bases each). The CDR3 has 17 amino acids. CDR1 and CDR2 (germline): LGHNA, YNFKEQ. The germline V and J ends were trimmed by 0 bases and 4 bases, with 16 bases remaining between them. This CDR3 reads CASSQDSGSGAYNEQFF. CDR3 sequence (DNA): TGTGCCAGCAGCCAAGATTCCGGGTCGGGGGCATACAATGAGCAGTTCTTC.

By share, this clone counts as medium-sized. The chain joins TRBV7-9 to TRBJ2-1, with 9 bases aligning to TRBD2. Germline values: CDR1 SEHNR, CDR2 FQNEAQ (reference sequence). The CDR3 contains 16 residues. J was trimmed by 4 bases and V by 5 bases; bases with no gene match: 9. The CDR3 protein is CASSHETSGRYNEQFF. Written as DNA, the CDR3 is TGTGCCAGCAGCCATGAGACTAGCGGCCGGTACAATGAGCAGTTCTTC.

This clone was detected only a few times. This chain links TRBV27 with TRBJ2-2; D remains unclear. Germline V lookup: CDR1 MNHEY, CDR2 SMNVEV (reference sequence). Deletions cut 2 bases from V and 8 bases from J, with 15 bases between. The CDR3 extends over 15 amino acids. CDR3 region: CASSLPRVPGGELFF. CDR3 nucleotide sequence: TGTGCCAGCAGTTTACCCCGGGTCCCCGGGGGGGAGCTGTTTTTT.

The chain uses TRBV19 and TRBJ2-2, with 8 bases identical to TRBD1. Germline V gene lookup returns CDR1 LNHDA and CDR2 SQIVND (reference sequence). The V segment lost 6 bases and the J segment 1 base; nucleotides outside the gene matches: 4. The CDR3 has 15 residues. CDR3: CASSPGTGNTGELFF. In DNA, the CDR3 is TGTGCCAGTAGCCCCGGGACAGGGAACACCGGGGAGCTGTTTTTT.

The rearrangement uses TRBV19 and TRBJ2-3; 9 bases align to TRBD2. J was trimmed by 3 bases and V by 2 bases; bases with no gene match: 6. This CDR3 has 16 amino acids. Germline V CDR1 and CDR2: LNHDA, SQIVND (reference sequence). CDR3 DNA: TGTGCCAGTAGTATAAGGGCTAGCGGGGTGACAGATACGCAGTATTTT. This translates into CASSIRASGVTDTQYF.

The chain links TRBV6-4 to TRBJ2-3; 10 bases match TRBD1. This CDR3 contains 15 residues. Germline values: CDR1 MRHNA, CDR2 SNTAGT. The V gene end was trimmed by 6 bases and the J gene end by 2 bases; junction bases not matched to a gene: 5. The CDR3 loop is CASSQGTGDTDTQYF. The CDR3 region has the DNA TGTGCCAGCAGCCAAGGGACAGGGGACACAGATACGCAGTATTTT.

The CDR3 DNA is TGTGCCTGGAGCAGCAGCGGGGCGGACTTCAATCAGCCCCAGCATTTT. This encodes CAWSSSGADFNQPQHF. The rearrangement uses TRBV30 and TRBJ1-5; D perhaps matches TRBD1 (5 bases). Germline values: CDR1 GTSNPN, CDR2 SVGIG (reference sequence). This CDR3 is built from 16 residues. The germline V and J ends were trimmed by 3 bases and 3 bases, with 18 bases remaining between them.